Below, 17 T cell receptor beta chains from the same sample are listed, as sequenced in a study of beta chain features in type 1 diabetes. cDNA synthesis used the whole RNA isolate, giving expressed TCRB sequences. Data came from immunoSEQ multiplex PCR; TCRdb stores just in-frame clones and leaves some out. The table records about 370,000 clones, about 16% of them present only once. Sequencing was carried out using naive CD4+ T cells from blood. The receptors stem from a woman between 18 and 30 years old in good health.

This clone was observed a few times. The V gene is TRBV7-9, the J gene TRBJ2-2; 13 positions match TRBD2. From germline, CDR1 is SEHNR and CDR2 FQNEAQ (reference sequence). The trim removed 0 bases at V and 5 bases at J, leaving 6 bases unmatched. The CDR3 is 18 residues long. The chain's CDR3 is CASSLAGLAGVKTGELFF. In DNA, the CDR3 is TGTGCCAGCAGCTTAGCCGGACTAGCGGGAGTCAAAACCGGGGAGCTGTTTTTT.

The V gene is TRBV18, the J gene TRBJ2-5; 10 bases line up with TRBD2. The CDR3 runs 15 residues. Germline trimming cut 6 bases from V and 4 bases from J; bases unmatched to any gene: 8. The germline V gene has CDR1 KGHSH and CDR2 LQKENI. DNA of the CDR3: TGTGCCAGCTCGACGACTGTAGCGGGGGGAGAGACCCAGTACTTC. Encoded protein: CASSTTVAGGETQYF.

The genes are TRBV29-1 and TRBJ2-2, with 7 bases matching TRBD1. Germline V CDR1 and CDR2: SQVTM, ANQGSEA. V was clipped by 6 bases and J by 8 bases; unmatched bases: 12. This CDR3 has 14 residues. The CDR3 here is CSVGSHRGSGELFF. The CDR3 nucleotides are TGCAGCGTGGGCTCCCACAGGGGTTCGGGGGAGCTGTTTTTT.

This CDR3 is CASSPWTVDTGELFF. CDR3 nucleotide sequence: TGTGCCAGCAGCCCGTGGACTGTTGACACCGGGGAGCTGTTTTTT. The J gene is TRBJ2-2, the V gene TRBV11-2; the D gene is possibly TRBD2 (5 bases). Germline V lookup: CDR1 SGHAT, CDR2 FQNNGV. The CDR3 runs 15 residues. The V and J ends lost 5 bases and 3 bases respectively, with 13 bases between them.

This clone was seen only a few times. Distinct nucleotide sequences in the sample also encode this CDR3. V usage is TRBV29-1 and J usage is TRBJ1-1, with TRBD1 as a possible D gene (6 bases). Per the germline V gene, CDR1 is SQVTM and CDR2 is ANQGSEA. The V end was cut by 2 bases, the J end by 6 bases, with 10 bases between. The CDR3 is made up of 12 amino acids. CDR3 nucleotides: TGCAGCGTTGAACGACAGGCCTCTGAAGCTTTCTTT. The encoded protein is CSVERQASEAFF. Using reference TRBV29-1 and TRBJ1-1 for the parts outside the CDR3, the full variable domain is SAVISQKPSRDICQRGTSLTIQCQVDSQVTMMFWYRQQPGQSLTLIATANQGSEATYESGFVIDKFPISRPNLTFSTLTVSNMSPEDSSIYLCSVERQASEAFFGQGTRLTVV.

This clone was detected a few times. The chain combines TRBV30 with TRBJ1-5; D is possibly TRBD1 (6 bases). The CDR3 loop spans 17 amino acids. Between the trimmed V and J ends, which lost 0 bases and 0 bases, there was a span of 15 bases. Germline V gene lookup returns CDR1 GTSNPN and CDR2 SVGIG (reference sequence). The CDR3 region is CAWSVHGTLNSNQPQHF. The CDR3 nucleotides are TGTGCCTGGAGTGTACACGGGACACTGAATAGCAATCAGCCCCAGCATTTT.

The chain carries TRBV30 and TRBJ2-5; TRBD1 aligns across 7 bases. CDR1 and CDR2 from the germline V gene are GTSNPN and SVGIG (reference sequence). This CDR3 has 13 amino acids. With 5 bases clipped from V and 4 bases from J, the junction kept 7 bases outside the gene matches. The CDR3, as DNA: TGTGCCTGGGGTGGGACAGTGCCAGAGACCCAGTACTTC. Translation: CAWGGTVPETQYF.

For this clone: This CDR3 is also generated by other DNA sequences in the sample. The V gene is TRBV28, the J gene TRBJ2-7; 7 nucleotides line up with TRBD1. CDR3 length: 12 residues. The trim removed 3 bases at V and 4 bases at J, leaving 0 bases unmatched. CDR1 MDHEN and CDR2 SYDVKM come from the germline V gene. The CDR3 here is CASSFRGYEQYF. The CDR3 DNA is TGTGCCAGCAGTTTCAGGGGGTACGAGCAGTACTTC.

This clone appeared a few times. The chain joins TRBV4-1 to TRBJ2-7, with 10 positions matching TRBD1. The CDR3 has 13 amino acids. CDR1 and CDR2 from the germline V gene are MGHRA and YSYEKL. After removal of 6 bases from V and 5 bases from J, the junction contained 4 bases not matched to a gene. The chain's CDR3 is CASSPGQGHEQYF. The CDR3 DNA is TGCGCCAGCAGTCCGGGACAGGGGCACGAGCAGTACTTC.

This sequence joins TRBV7-3 and TRBJ2-7; 11 bases fit TRBD2. Germline values: CDR1 SGHTA, CDR2 FQGTGA. This CDR3 spans 15 amino acids. J gave up 3 bases and V 5 bases, and 6 bases lay outside the gene matches. CDR3 amino acids: CASSGRLAGFYEQYF. As DNA, the CDR3 is TGTGCCAGCAGCGGACGACTAGCGGGGTTCTACGAGCAGTACTTC.

This clone was counted a few times. The rearrangement links TRBV7-2 to TRBJ2-2, with 7 bases lining up with TRBD1. The CDR3 is 16 amino acids. Germline V lookup: CDR1 SGHTA, CDR2 FQGNSA. V lost 3 bases and J lost 0; bases outside the gene matches: 4. The CDR3 DNA follows: TGTGCCAGCAGCTTCACCGGGACAGCGAACACCGGGGAGCTGTTTTTT. Amino acids: CASSFTGTANTGELFF.

This chain links TRBV27 with TRBJ1-2, with D perhaps matching TRBD1 (5 bases). The CDR3 sequence is 13 residues long. V was pared by 5 bases and J by 4 bases, with 11 bases between. Germline-derived CDR1 and CDR2 are MNHEY and SMNVEV (reference sequence). The DNA of the CDR3 is TGTGCCAGCAGTCCCAGGGCCGGCTATGGCTACACCTTC. It codes for CASSPRAGYGYTF.

The chain couples TRBV7-9 to TRBJ1-5, with D possibly matching TRBD1 (6 bases). Germline V lookup: CDR1 SEHNR, CDR2 FQNEAQ (reference sequence). The V end lost 1 base, the J end lost 3 bases, and 10 bases lay between the germline ends. CDR3 length equals 15 residues. CDR3 protein: CASSLEGGNNQPQHF. The CDR3 bases are TGTGCCAGCAGCTTAGAAGGGGGTAACAATCAGCCCCAGCATTTT.

V gene TRBV30 combines with J gene TRBJ2-7; 10 bases are shared with TRBD1. Germline-derived CDR1 and CDR2 are GTSNPN and SVGIG (reference sequence). This CDR3 comprises 11 residues. With V trimmed by 5 bases and J by 9 bases, 4 bases remained unmatched. The CDR3 nucleotides are TGTGCCTGGCGACAGGGGGCTGGGCAGTACTTC. It translates to CAWRQGAGQYF.

The chain links TRBV28 to TRBJ2-5, with D perhaps TRBD2 (6 bases). The CDR3 covers 14 residues. The germline CDR1 and CDR2 sequences are MDHEN and SYDVKM. The germline V and J ends were trimmed by 8 bases and 4 bases, with 17 bases remaining between them. The DNA of the CDR3 is TGTGCCAGCGTCGGGGGAGTCGGTGGAGAGACCCAGTACTTC. Protein product: CASVGGVGGETQYF.

This clone was counted only a few times. V usage is TRBV28 and J usage is TRBJ2-1; a weak D match, TRBD2 (6 bases). The V gene lost 7 bases and the J gene lost 5 bases, with 9 bases spanning the gap. CDR1 and CDR2 from the germline V gene are MDHEN and SYDVKM. The CDR3 length is 12 residues. The CDR3 nucleotides are TGTGCCAGCAAATCGGGGGACAATGAGCAGTTCTTC. This codes for CASKSGDNEQFF.

The chain couples TRBV19 to TRBJ2-5; TRBD2 agrees at 9 bases. The CDR3 consists of 14 residues. Looked up from germline, CDR1 is LNHDA and CDR2 is SQIVND (reference sequence). V was pared by 5 bases and J by 5 bases, with 6 bases of the junction left unmatched. CDR3 in DNA: TGTGCCAGTAGTTCTAGCGGGGTTCGGGAGACCCAGTACTTC. Encoded protein: CASSSSGVRETQYF.